Listed here are 25 T cell receptor beta chains from one sample, sequenced in a study of spatial heterogeneity in lung cancer. TCRdb used MiXCR to reprocess the 5' RACE reads, holding one entry per CDR3 protein. Here the sample spans over 2,500 distinct CDR3 sequences, more than 3% being singletons. Time point reported: sample taken at primary tumor resection. The source material was lung tissue, sampled at surgery. Receptors were obtained from a human donor with early-stage non-small cell lung cancer.

By its share, this clonotype is medium-sized. A library made for alpha chains picked up this beta chain off target, so its size means little. The chain employs TRBV6-2 or TRBV6-3 and TRBJ2-1; TRBD2 agrees at 7 bases. The V gene end was trimmed by 7 bases and the J gene end by 6 bases; junction bases not matched to a gene: 15. CDR1 is MNHEY and CDR2 is SVGEGT in the germline V gene. This CDR3 is built from 16 residues. The CDR3 reads CASTEPRGGRANEQFF. The CDR3 coding sequence is TGTGCCAGCACCGAGCCCCGCGGGGGTAGGGCCAATGAGCAGTTCTTC.

This clonotype was seen ten or more times. A library prepared for alpha chains yielded this beta chain as an off-target read; its size is of little meaning. This chain uses TRBV7-2 with TRBJ2-2; 7 bases are a match to TRBD2. After removal of 2 bases from V and 5 bases from J, the junction contained 5 bases not matched to a gene. Germline-derived CDR1 and CDR2 are SGHTA and FQGNSA. This CDR3 contains 15 residues. The CDR3 spells CASSLQLAATGELFF. The CDR3, as DNA: TGTGCCAGCAGCTTACAGCTAGCGGCTACCGGGGAGCTGTTTTTT.

This clonotype has at least ten counts. The size of this beta chain means little, since it is a stray read in a library made for alpha chains. The CDR3 is CASQGRGNYGYTF. As DNA, the CDR3 is TGTGCCAGCCAGGGGAGGGGGAACTATGGCTACACCTTC. V is TRBV28 and J is TRBJ1-2; D may be TRBD1 (6 bases). CDR1 MDHEN and CDR2 SYDVKM come from the germline V gene. V lost 8 bases and J 2 bases, leaving 12 bases between the germline ends. The CDR3 is made up of 13 amino acids.

By sample share, this clonotype is medium-sized (0.01 to 0.1%). This beta chain is an unintended read in a library built for alpha chains; its size means little. The chain recombines TRBV5-6 with TRBJ2-2; TRBD1 is a possible D gene (6 bases). Trimming took 4 bases from V and 5 from J, leaving 12 bases between them. The V gene's germline CDR1 is SGHDT and CDR2 YYEEEE. The CDR3 runs 14 residues. Written as DNA, the CDR3 is TGTGCCAGCAGCCAAGGGACATTTACCGGGGAGCTGTTTTTT. Its translation is CASSQGTFTGELFF.

This clonotype rates as medium-sized. This beta chain appears as a stray read in a library generated for alpha chains; its size is not informative. The V and J genes are TRBV3-1 and TRBJ2-1; the D gene could be TRBD1 or TRBD2 (5 bases each). Per germline, CDR1 LGHDT and CDR2 YNNKEL (reference sequence). The CDR3 has 15 amino acids. V was clipped by 3 bases and J by 2 bases, with 11 bases between them. The CDR3 loop is CASSQGTGTYNEQFF. The DNA for the CDR3 is TGTGCCAGCAGCCAGGGGACGGGGACCTACAATGAGCAGTTCTTC.

This clonotype is medium-sized (0.01 to 0.1%) in the sample. Little can be read into the size of this beta chain, an off-target read in a library designed for alpha chains. The V gene is TRBV16, the J gene TRBJ2-7, with D tentatively TRBD1 (6 bases). Germline V gene lookup returns CDR1 KGHSY and CDR2 FQNENV. The CDR3 spans 14 residues. V shed 0 bases and J shed 3 bases, with 9 bases lying between them. The CDR3 sequence: CASSQSARGYEQYF. The CDR3, as DNA: TGTGCCAGCAGCCAATCCGCCAGGGGCTACGAGCAGTACTTC.

This clonotype is labeled large (0.1 to 1%). This beta chain represents an off-target read in a library built for alpha chains; its size is of limited meaning. The chain has TRBV7-7 and TRBJ2-3; maybe TRBD1 (6 bases). CDR1 is SSHAT, CDR2 FNYEAQ, per germline (reference sequence). The V and J ends lost 4 bases and 4 bases respectively, with 15 bases between them. This CDR3 is built from 15 residues. The CDR3 loop reads CASSSGQYGSDTQYF. The CDR3 DNA is TGTGCCAGCAGCTCCGGACAGTACGGCTCAGATACGCAGTATTTT.

In its sample, this clonotype was seen a few times. Since it is a stray read in a library aimed at alpha chains, this beta chain has a size that is not meaningful. The chain recombines TRBV4-3 with TRBJ1-2; D is perhaps TRBD1 (6 bases). The length of the CDR3 is 15 residues. Germline V gene sequence: CDR1 LGHNA, CDR2 YSLEER. With 0 bases removed from V and 6 bases from J, the gap between germline ends came to 14 bases. The CDR3 loop reads CASSQEVEGGHGYTF. The CDR3 DNA is TGCGCCAGCAGCCAAGAGGTAGAAGGGGGGCATGGCTACACCTTC.

This clonotype came up many times. Little can be read into the size of this beta chain, an off-target read in a library designed for alpha chains. The J gene is TRBJ2-3, the V gene TRBV7-2; 11 bases agree with TRBD2. J was trimmed by 1 base and V by 4 bases; bases with no gene match: 4. Germline V lookup: CDR1 SGHTA, CDR2 FQGNSA. The CDR3 totals 16 residues. CDR3 protein: CASSYSGGAGTDTQYF. CDR3 in DNA: TGTGCCAGCAGCTATAGCGGGGGGGCCGGCACAGATACGCAGTATTTT.

This clonotype was counted many times. This beta chain turned up in a library designed for alpha chains; as an off-target read, its abundance says little. CDR3 loop: CSAPTGTGYNEQFF. The CDR3 bases are TGCAGTGCTCCTACCGGGACAGGTTACAATGAGCAGTTCTTC. The chain uses TRBV20-1 and TRBJ2-1; 8 bases match TRBD1. With V trimmed by 5 bases and J by 4 bases, 7 bases remained unmatched. Germline V gene lookup returns CDR1 DFQATT and CDR2 SNEGSKA (reference sequence). The CDR3 consists of 14 residues.

This clonotype qualifies as medium-sized. Within a library made for alpha chains, this beta chain is off target, and its count is uninformative. The V and J genes are TRBV4-3 and TRBJ2-7; TRBD1 matches at 8 bases. The V and J ends lost 3 bases and 6 bases, in that order; junction bases with no gene match: 7. CDR1 and CDR2 from the germline V gene are LGHNA and YSLEER. The CDR3 consists of 14 residues. This CDR3 is CASSQATGDGEQYF. DNA of the CDR3: TGCGCCAGCAGCCAGGCGACAGGGGACGGCGAGCAGTACTTC.

This clonotype is labeled as medium-sized. The library was designed around alpha chains, so this beta chain is a stray read whose abundance carries little weight. This chain connects TRBV15 to TRBJ2-7; 10 positions match TRBD1. CDR3 length equals 14 residues. Germline V gene sequence: CDR1 LNHNV, CDR2 YYDKDF (reference sequence). J gave up 3 bases and V 5 bases, and 4 bases lay outside the gene matches. The CDR3, as DNA: TGTGCCACCAGCCGGGACAGGGGAATCTACGAGCAGTACTTC. Its protein product is CATSRDRGIYEQYF.

There are many counts of this clonotype. Since it is a stray read in a library aimed at alpha chains, this beta chain has a size that is not meaningful. V gene TRBV6-5 combines with J gene TRBJ2-6; D gene ambiguous. CDR1 and CDR2 (germline): MNHEY, SVGAGI. The ends were cut back, 9 bases at V and 2 bases at J, with 17 bases in the middle. The CDR3 sequence is 16 residues long. The DNA for the CDR3 is TGTGCCAGTGGGCGTCGGGCAGGCACTGGGGCCAACGTCCTGACTTTC. Its translation: CASGRRAGTGANVLTF.

This clonotype occurred many times. Because this beta chain is a stray read in a library intended to capture alpha chains, its abundance should not be given much weight. CDR3 coding DNA: TGTGCCAGCAGCTTAGATCAGCATCGCACAGATACGCAGTATTTT. Its protein product is CASSLDQHRTDTQYF. The rearrangement joins TRBV11-2 to TRBJ2-3; D not certain. Trimming pared 0 bases from V and 1 base from J, leaving 8 bases between. Per the germline V gene, CDR1 is SGHAT and CDR2 is FQNNGV. The CDR3 is 15 residues long.

In its sample, this clonotype is medium-sized. A library made for alpha chains picked up this beta chain off target, so its size means little. The rearrangement links TRBV18 to TRBJ2-2, with a weak D call TRBD1 (6 bases). This CDR3 has 13 residues. The germline V gene has CDR1 KGHSH and CDR2 LQKENI. V shed 3 bases and J shed 6 bases, with 8 bases lying between them. The CDR3 protein is CASSPDRSGELFF. CDR3 sequence (DNA): TGTGCCAGCTCACCTGACAGGTCCGGGGAGCTGTTTTTT.

This clonotype counts as medium-sized (0.01 to 0.1%). As an off-target read in a library built for alpha chains, this beta chain has a frequency of little significance. In DNA form, the CDR3 reads TGTGCCAGCAGTCCGCACAGGGGTGGCACAGATACGCAGTATTTT. Its translation: CASSPHRGGTDTQYF. This chain links TRBV28 with TRBJ2-3; 7 nucleotides line up with TRBD1. The CDR3 contains 15 residues. The germline gives CDR1 MDHEN, CDR2 SYDVKM. V dropped 5 bases and J dropped 1; count of bases not matched to a gene: 6.

The table lists this clonotype with a few counts. Being off target in a library aimed at alpha chains, this beta chain has a size of little meaning. This chain joins TRBV29-1 and TRBJ1-1; maybe TRBD1 (5 bases). The CDR3 spans 10 residues. CDR1 and CDR2 (germline): SQVTM, ANQGSEA. V lost 7 bases, J lost 8 bases, and 11 bases lay in between. DNA for the CDR3: TGCAGCGGTCTTTGGGGCGAAGCTTTCTTT. This codes for CSGLWGEAFF.

This clonotype showed up many times. For a library built for alpha chains, this beta chain is a stray read; little rests on its size. The chain has TRBV5-6 and TRBJ2-2; tentatively, D is TRBD1 or TRBD2 (5 bases each). V dropped 2 bases and J dropped 3 bases, with 17 bases sitting between them. The CDR3 runs to 17 residues. Germline loops: CDR1 SGHDT, CDR2 YYEEEE. The CDR3 loop reads CASSFVPSLGDTGELFF. CDR3 sequence (DNA): TGTGCCAGCAGCTTCGTACCTAGCTTGGGGGACACCGGGGAGCTGTTTTTT.

This clonotype is medium-sized (0.01 to 0.1%). The library was prepared for alpha chains; this beta chain is a stray read, so its frequency means little. The chain uses TRBV7-8 and TRBJ2-1; TRBD2 might be the D (7 bases). The CDR3 is made up of 15 amino acids. The germline gives CDR1 SGHVS, CDR2 FQNEAQ. V was shortened by 5 bases and J by 7 bases, with 18 bases between the two germline ends. This CDR3 is CASSRGGGMFNEQFF. The CDR3, as DNA: TGTGCCAGCAGCCGTGGGGGGGGCATGTTTAATGAGCAGTTCTTC.

This clonotype was recorded many times. This beta chain represents an off-target read in a library built for alpha chains; its size is of limited meaning. J is TRBJ2-3 and V is TRBV4-2; 8 nucleotides agree with TRBD2. The CDR3 runs 16 residues. Germline V CDR1 and CDR2: LGHNA, YNFKEQ. With 0 bases clipped from V and 5 bases from J, the junction kept 7 bases outside the gene matches. This chain's CDR3 is CASSQEGRGVVDTQYF. The CDR3 DNA sequence: TGTGCCAGCAGCCAAGAAGGGCGGGGGGTGGTAGATACGCAGTATTTT.

In its sample, this clonotype ranks as medium-sized. This beta chain was picked up by a library intended for alpha chains and is off target, so its count carries little meaning. The chain is built from TRBV27 and TRBJ1-2; 7 bases line up with TRBD1. Germline V gives CDR1 MNHEY, CDR2 SMNVEV (reference sequence). Trimming removed 8 bases from V and 0 bases from J; junction bases left unmatched: 15. The length of the CDR3 is 17 residues. This CDR3 reads CASGRQGQPLTNYGYTF. CDR3 nucleotides: TGTGCCAGCGGGAGACAGGGACAACCACTCACTAACTATGGCTACACCTTC.

This clonotype is medium-sized (0.01 to 0.1%). Within a library made for alpha chains, this beta chain is off target, and its count is uninformative. This chain connects TRBV5-1 to TRBJ1-2; possible D gene TRBD1, 5 bases. This CDR3 comprises 14 residues. Trimming stripped 0 bases from V and 8 bases from J, with 14 bases between. Germline V gene sequence: CDR1 SGHRS, CDR2 YFSETQ. The CDR3 coding sequence is TGCGCCAGCAGCTTGGGTTCAGGGATCCAAGGCTACACCTTC. This sequence encodes CASSLGSGIQGYTF. The entire variable domain, with the rest obtained from reference TRBV5-1 and TRBJ1-2, is as follows: KAGVTQTPRYLIKTRGQQVTLSCSPISGHRSVSWYQQTPGQGLQFLFEYFSETQRNKGNFPGRFSGRQFSNSRSEMNVSTLELGDSALYLCASSLGSGIQGYTFGSGTRLTVV.

In this sample, this clonotype turned up many times. Within a library made for alpha chains, this beta chain is off target, and its count is uninformative. The chain recombines TRBV6-5 with TRBJ1-6; TRBD1 matches at 7 bases. Germline trimming cut 9 bases from V and 7 bases from J; bases unmatched to any gene: 6. The V gene's germline CDR1 is MNHEY and CDR2 SVGAGI. This CDR3 contains 13 residues. This CDR3 is CASTPGQNSPLHF. Here the CDR3 DNA reads TGTGCCAGTACGCCGGGACAGAATTCACCCCTCCACTTT.

By its share, this clonotype is medium-sized. Because the library targeted alpha chains, this beta chain is an off-target read whose size means little. The gene calls are TRBV6-5 and TRBJ1-2, with D unclear. The V end was cut by 7 bases, the J end by 2 bases, with 11 bases between. Germline V gene sequence: CDR1 MNHEY, CDR2 SVGAGI. The CDR3 spans 13 residues. The DNA for the CDR3 is TGTGCCAGCATTGGGGTGGGCAACTATGGCTACACCTTC. This codes for CASIGVGNYGYTF.

This clonotype was recorded a few times. This beta chain is a stray read from a library made for alpha chains; its abundance is not meaningful. This chain uses TRBV14 with TRBJ1-2; no clear D. The V gene's germline CDR1 is SGHDN and CDR2 FVKESK. The CDR3 extends over 14 amino acids. V lost 0 bases and J 8 bases, leaving 13 bases between the germline ends. The CDR3 protein is CASSQELSLAGYTF. As DNA, the CDR3 is TGTGCCAGCAGCCAAGAGCTATCCCTCGCGGGCTACACCTTC. The full variable domain, in which reference TRBV14 and TRBJ1-2 provide the parts outside the CDR3, is EAGVTQFPSHSVIEKGQTVTLRCDPISGHDNLYWYRRVMGKEIKFLLHFVKESKQDESGMPNNRFLAERTGGTYSTLKVQPAELEDSGVYFCASSQELSLAGYTFGSGTRLTVV.